The 6 T cell receptor beta chains below come from one sample, sequenced in a study of shared clonotypes between healthy human individuals. Assay used: immunoSEQ multiplex PCR; TCRdb lists only in-frame clones, some missing. In the table there are 1,500,000 or so clones, 98% of which are singletons. The specimen was naive CD4+ T cells sorted from blood. Subset meaning: CD45RA+ positively selected. These receptors all come from a man between 25 and 39 years old in good health.

This clone was picked up one time. The rearrangement joins TRBV28 to TRBJ2-5, with D maybe TRBD1 (5 bases). Trimming took 6 bases from V and 1 from J, leaving 9 bases between them. The CDR3 has 13 residues. The germline CDR1 and CDR2 sequences are MDHEN and SYDVKM. CDR3 sequence: CASRATGQETQYF. The CDR3 nucleotides are TGTGCCAGCAGAGCCACAGGCCAAGAGACCCAGTACTTC.

V usage is TRBV5-5 and J usage is TRBJ2-3; 12 bases agree with TRBD2. The ends lost 0 bases at V and 0 bases at J; junction bases unmatched: 8. In germline, CDR1 is SGHKS, CDR2 YYEKEE (reference sequence). CDR3 length: 19 amino acids. The CDR3 sequence: CASSLGGLAGASSTDTQYF. The CDR3, as DNA: TGTGCCAGCAGCTTGGGGGGACTAGCGGGTGCCTCTAGCACAGATACGCAGTATTTT.

The CDR3 here is CASSYAGGFGENEKLFF. CDR3 DNA sequence: TGTGCCAGCAGTTATGCGGGCGGCTTTGGCGAAAATGAAAAACTGTTTTTT. This rearrangement joins TRBV28 to TRBJ1-4; D is unresolved. V was shortened by 4 bases and J by 5 bases, with 20 bases between the two germline ends. The CDR3 is made up of 17 amino acids. Germline V CDR1 and CDR2: MDHEN, SYDVKM. The variable domain in full, completed from reference TRBV28 and TRBJ1-4, reads DVKVTQSSRYLVKRTGEKVFLECVQDMDHENMFWYRQDPGLGLRLIYFSYDVKMKEKGDIPEGYSVSREKKERFSLILESASTNQTSMYLCASSYAGGFGENEKLFFGSGTQLSVL.

About this clone: Other DNA sequences in this specimen translate into the identical CDR3. The chain is built from TRBV9 and TRBJ1-2; no clear D gene. CDR1 is SGDLS, CDR2 YYNGEE, per germline. Trimming stripped 1 base from V and 3 bases from J, with 7 bases between. This CDR3 region has 13 residues. The CDR3, as DNA: TGTGCCAGCAGCGTACGTGTGGACTATGGCTACACCTTC. Protein: CASSVRVDYGYTF.

V is TRBV7-9 and J is TRBJ2-2; D is undetermined. Germline V lookup: CDR1 SEHNR, CDR2 FQNEAQ (reference sequence). The CDR3 covers 16 residues. The V end was cut by 3 bases, the J end by 4 bases, with 15 bases between. CDR3 residues: CASSFLAWSSTGELFF. The CDR3 nucleotides read TGTGCCAGCAGCTTTCTCGCCTGGTCGTCCACCGGGGAGCTGTTTTTT.

The J gene is TRBJ2-3, the V gene TRBV15, with 7 bases matching TRBD2. J gave up 6 bases and V 0 bases, and 6 bases lay outside the gene matches. Germline lookup yields CDR1 LNHNV and CDR2 YYDKDF (reference sequence). The CDR3 has 15 residues. Here the CDR3 reads CATSRDLAVVDTQYF. The CDR3 region has the DNA TGTGCCACCAGCAGAGATCTAGCGGTCGTTGATACGCAGTATTTT.